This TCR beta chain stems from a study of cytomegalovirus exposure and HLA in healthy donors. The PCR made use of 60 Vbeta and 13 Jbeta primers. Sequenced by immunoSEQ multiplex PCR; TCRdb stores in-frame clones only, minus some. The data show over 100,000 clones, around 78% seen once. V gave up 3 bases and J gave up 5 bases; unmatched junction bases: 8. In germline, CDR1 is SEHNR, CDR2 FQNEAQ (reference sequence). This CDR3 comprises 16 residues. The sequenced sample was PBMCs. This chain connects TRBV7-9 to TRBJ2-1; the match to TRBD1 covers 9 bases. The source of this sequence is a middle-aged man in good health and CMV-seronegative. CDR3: CASSLGDRVGDNEQFF. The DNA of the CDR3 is TGTGCCAGCAGCTTGGGGGACAGGGTCGGGGACAATGAGCAGTTCTTC.